The rows below give T cell receptor beta chains drawn from one sample of a study of response to subunit inactivated influenza vaccine. TCRdb passed the RT-PCR reads through MiXCR, listing each CDR3 protein once. The repertoire holds 450,000 to 600,000 distinct CDR3 sequences, with 15% to 20% as singletons. This specimen was CD4+ T cells sorted from PBMCs, taken about 23 months after vaccination. These receptors were taken from a man aged 50 to 69 who received an inactivated influenza vaccine. The CDR3 runs from the conserved cysteine through the conserved F or W. D genes are given only for firm matches. The listing skips clone size in some rows; elsewhere it reads once, few, many or a size class.

>TRBJ1-1|TRBV18|TRBD1|many
TGTGCCAGCTCCCGGGACAGCCTGAACACTGAAGCTTTCTTT
CASSRDSLNTEAFF
>TRBJ2-4|TRBV7-8|TRBD2|few
TGTGCCAGCAGCTCTAGACTAGCTTCGGGAAACATTCAGTACTTC
CASSSRLASGNIQYF
>TRBJ1-2|TRBV3-1|NA|NA
TGTGCCAGCAGCCTCGACAGCCACGGAACTCGGGGCTACACCTTC
CASSLDSHGTRGYTF
>TRBJ2-3|TRBV15|TRBD2|few
TGTGCCACCAGCAGAGAGCCACGGGCGGGAGCAGATACGCAGTATTTT
CATSREPRAGADTQYF
>TRBJ2-3|TRBV3-1|TRBD2|NA
TGTGCCAGCAGCCAAGGCCTAGCGGGAGGGGAAGCTACGCAGTATTTT
CASSQGLAGGEATQYF
>TRBJ2-1|TRBV4-1|TRBD2|NA
TGCGCCAGCAGCCAAGATCAGAGCGGGGGGGCGAATGAGCAGTTCTTC
CASSQDQSGGANEQFF
>TRBJ2-5|TRBV6-5|NA|few
TGTGCCAGCAGTTGGGGAGGCCAAGGTCAAGAGACCCAGTACTTC
CASSWGGQGQETQYF
>TRBJ2-5|TRBV10-3|NA|many
TGTGCCATCAGTGCGGGGCAGGACCAAGAGACCCAGTACTTC
CAISAGQDQETQYF
>TRBJ2-1|TRBV20-1|NA|NA
TGCAGCGGCCAGGACTCCTGGCCGGGCAATGAGCAGTTCTTC
CSGQDSWPGNEQFF
>TRBJ1-1|TRBV12-3/TRBV12-4|NA|many
TGTGCCAGCAGTTACGGGGGCGCCCCCACTGAAGCTTTCTTT
CASSYGGAPTEAFF
>TRBJ2-3|TRBV11-2|NA|few
TGTGCCAGCAGCTTAACGGGGGACCGCACAGATACGCAGTATTTT
CASSLTGDRTDTQYF
>TRBJ2-3|TRBV29-1|NA|few
TGCAGCGTGAAATCTGGCACAGATACGCAGTATTTT
CSVKSGTDTQYF